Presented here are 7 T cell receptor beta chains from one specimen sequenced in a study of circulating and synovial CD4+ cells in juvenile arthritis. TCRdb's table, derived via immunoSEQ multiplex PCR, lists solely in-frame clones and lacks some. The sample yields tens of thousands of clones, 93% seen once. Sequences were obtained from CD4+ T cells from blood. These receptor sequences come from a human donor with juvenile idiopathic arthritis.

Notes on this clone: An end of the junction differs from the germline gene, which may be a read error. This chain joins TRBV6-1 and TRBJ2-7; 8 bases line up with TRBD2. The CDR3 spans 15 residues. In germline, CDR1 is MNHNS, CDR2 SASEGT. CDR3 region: CASREAGVRTYEQYF. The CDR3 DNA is TGTGCCAGCAGGGAAGCGGGAGTTAGGACCTACGAGCAGTACTTC.

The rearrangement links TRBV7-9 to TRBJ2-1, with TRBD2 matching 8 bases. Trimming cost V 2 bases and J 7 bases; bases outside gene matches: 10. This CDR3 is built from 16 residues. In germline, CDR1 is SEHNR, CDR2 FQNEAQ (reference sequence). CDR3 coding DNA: TGTGCCAGCAGCTTATCGGGATCGGGAGGGGTTAATGAGCAGTTCTTC. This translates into CASSLSGSGGVNEQFF.

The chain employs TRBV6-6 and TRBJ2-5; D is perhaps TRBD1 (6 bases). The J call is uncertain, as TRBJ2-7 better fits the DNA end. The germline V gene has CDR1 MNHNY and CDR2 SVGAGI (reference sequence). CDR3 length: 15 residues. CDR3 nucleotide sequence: TGTGCCAGCAGGCCTACTTCCGGGACAACTTACGAGCAGTACTTC. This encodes CASRPTSGTTYEQYF.

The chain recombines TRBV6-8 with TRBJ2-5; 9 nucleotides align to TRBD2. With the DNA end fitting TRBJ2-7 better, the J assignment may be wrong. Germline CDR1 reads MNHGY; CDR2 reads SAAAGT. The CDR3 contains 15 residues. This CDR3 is CASSYFSGSSYEQYF. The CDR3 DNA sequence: TGTGCCAGCAGTTACTTTAGCGGGAGCTCCTACGAGCAGTACTTC.

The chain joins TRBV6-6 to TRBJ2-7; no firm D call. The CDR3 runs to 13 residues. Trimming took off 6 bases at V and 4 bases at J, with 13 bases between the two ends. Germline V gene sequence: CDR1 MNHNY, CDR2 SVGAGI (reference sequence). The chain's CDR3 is CASSPPSGYEQYF. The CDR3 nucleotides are TGTGCCAGCAGCCCCCCCTCCGGGTACGAGCAGTACTTC.

CDR3 coding DNA: TGTGCCAGCAGGGCGATTGAGGGCATCTATGGCTACACCTTC. It translates to CASRAIEGIYGYTF. The chain employs TRBV6-1 and TRBJ1-2, with D unresolved. In germline, CDR1 is MNHNS, CDR2 SASEGT. The CDR3 loop spans 14 amino acids. Trimming cost V 6 bases and J 4 bases, with 15 bases left between them.

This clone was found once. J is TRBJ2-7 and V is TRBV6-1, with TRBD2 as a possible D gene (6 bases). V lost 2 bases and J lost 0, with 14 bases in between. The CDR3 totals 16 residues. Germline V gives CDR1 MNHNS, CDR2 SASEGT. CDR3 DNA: TGTGCCAGCAGTGAATTGGGAGGCCTAAGCTCCTACGAGCAGTACTTC. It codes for CASSELGGLSSYEQYF.